This T cell receptor (beta chain) was documented in a study of glioma-infiltrating T cells. The study, taken as a whole, reports: Tissue-blood divergence was below expectation in non-neoplastic patients, above in gliomas. Tissue and blood shared very few CDR3 sequences.

Comment on this clonotype: Its antigen is undetermined.

The iRepertoire nested amplicon-rescue multiplex PCR amplified TCR alpha and beta CDR3s from RNA. TCRdb processed the multiplex PCR reads anew with MiXCR; each CDR3 protein has one entry. The repertoire holds under 150,000 distinct CDR3 sequences, with around a quarter as singletons. The CDR3 is 13 amino acids. The germline CDR1 and CDR2 sequences are MNHEY and SMNVEV (reference sequence). V gave up 8 bases and J gave up 6 bases; unmatched junction bases: 4. The sequencing input was glioma tissue, nonneoplastic brain tissue, or PBMCs (not recorded which). The TCR was taken from a human donor with low-grade glioma or glioblastoma, undergoing nonglioma brain surgery, or in good health (not recorded which). This rearrangement joins TRBV27 to TRBJ2-3, with TRBD1 identical over 11 bases. The CDR3: CASLDRGLDTQYF. The CDR3, as DNA: TGTGCCAGCTTGGACAGGGGGCTGGATACGCAGTATTTT.